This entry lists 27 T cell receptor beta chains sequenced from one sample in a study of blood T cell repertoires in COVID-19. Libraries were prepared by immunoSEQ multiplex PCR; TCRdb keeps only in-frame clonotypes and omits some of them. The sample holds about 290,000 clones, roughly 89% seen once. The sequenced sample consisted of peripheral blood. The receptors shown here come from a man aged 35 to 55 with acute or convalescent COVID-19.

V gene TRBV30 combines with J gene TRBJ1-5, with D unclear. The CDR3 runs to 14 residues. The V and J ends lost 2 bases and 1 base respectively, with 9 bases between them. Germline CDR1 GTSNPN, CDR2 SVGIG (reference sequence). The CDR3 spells CAWSLMRSNQPQHF. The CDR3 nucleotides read TGTGCCTGGAGTCTAATGAGGAGCAATCAGCCCCAGCATTTT.

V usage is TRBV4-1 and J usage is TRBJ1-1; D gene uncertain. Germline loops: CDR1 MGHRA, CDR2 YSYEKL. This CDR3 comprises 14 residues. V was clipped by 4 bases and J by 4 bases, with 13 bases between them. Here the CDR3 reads CASSRTRRSTEAFF. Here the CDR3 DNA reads TGCGCCAGCAGCCGGACTCGCCGTAGCACTGAAGCTTTCTTT.

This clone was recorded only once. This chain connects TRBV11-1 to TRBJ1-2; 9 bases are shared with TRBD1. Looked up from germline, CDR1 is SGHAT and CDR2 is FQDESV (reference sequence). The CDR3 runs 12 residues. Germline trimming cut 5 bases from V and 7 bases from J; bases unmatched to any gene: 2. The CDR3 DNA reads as TGTGCCAGCAGCCGGGACAGGGTTGGCTACACCTTC. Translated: CASSRDRVGYTF.

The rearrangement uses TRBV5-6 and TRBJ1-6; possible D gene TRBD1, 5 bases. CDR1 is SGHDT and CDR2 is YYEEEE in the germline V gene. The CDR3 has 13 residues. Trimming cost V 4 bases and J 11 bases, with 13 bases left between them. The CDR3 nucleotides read TGTGCCAGCAGCCCGGCAGGGATCCCACCCCTCCACTTT. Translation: CASSPAGIPPLHF.

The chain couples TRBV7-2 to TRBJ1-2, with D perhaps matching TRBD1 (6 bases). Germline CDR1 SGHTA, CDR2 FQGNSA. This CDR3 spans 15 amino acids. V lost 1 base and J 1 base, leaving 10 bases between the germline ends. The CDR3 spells CASSLDYRDNYGYTF. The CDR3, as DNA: TGTGCCAGCAGCTTAGATTACAGGGATAACTATGGCTACACCTTC.

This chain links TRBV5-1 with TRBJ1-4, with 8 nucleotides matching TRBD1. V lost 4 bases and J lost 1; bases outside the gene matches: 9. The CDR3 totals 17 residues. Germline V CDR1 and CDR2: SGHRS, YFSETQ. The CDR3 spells CASSPRTGRITNEKLFF. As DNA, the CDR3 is TGCGCCAGCAGCCCTCGGACAGGGCGTATAACTAATGAAAAACTGTTTTTT.

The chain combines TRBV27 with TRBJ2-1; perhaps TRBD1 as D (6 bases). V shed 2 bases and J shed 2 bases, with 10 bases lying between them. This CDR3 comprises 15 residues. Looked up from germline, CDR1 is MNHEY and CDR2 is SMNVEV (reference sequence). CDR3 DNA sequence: TGTGCCAGCAGTTTAGATCAGGGGACCTACAATGAGCAGTTCTTC. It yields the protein CASSLDQGTYNEQFF.

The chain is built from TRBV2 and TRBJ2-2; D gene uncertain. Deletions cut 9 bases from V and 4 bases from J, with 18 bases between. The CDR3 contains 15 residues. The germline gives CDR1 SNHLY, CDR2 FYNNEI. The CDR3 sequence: CASNRYLSSTGELFF. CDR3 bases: TGTGCCAGTAACAGATACCTTTCGAGCACCGGGGAGCTGTTTTTT.

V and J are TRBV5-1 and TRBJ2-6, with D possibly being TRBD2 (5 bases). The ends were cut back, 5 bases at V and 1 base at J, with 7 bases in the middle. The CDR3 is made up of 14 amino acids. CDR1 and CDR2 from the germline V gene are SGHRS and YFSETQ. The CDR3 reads CASRGGSGANVLTF. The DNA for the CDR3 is TGCGCCAGCAGAGGCGGGTCTGGGGCCAACGTCCTGACTTTC. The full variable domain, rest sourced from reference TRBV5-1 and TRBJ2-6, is KAGVTQTPRYLIKTRGQQVTLSCSPISGHRSVSWYQQTPGQGLQFLFEYFSETQRNKGNFPGRFSGRQFSNSRSEMNVSTLELGDSALYLCASRGGSGANVLTFGAGSRLTVL.

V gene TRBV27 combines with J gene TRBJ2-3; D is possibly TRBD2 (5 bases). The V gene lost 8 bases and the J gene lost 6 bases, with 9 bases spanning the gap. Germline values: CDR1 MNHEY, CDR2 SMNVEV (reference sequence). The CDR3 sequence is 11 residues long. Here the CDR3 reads CASRGGDTQYF. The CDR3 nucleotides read TGTGCCAGCCGGGGTGGGGATACGCAGTATTTT.

In DNA form, the CDR3 reads TGTGCCAGTAGTATAGGTGGGACTAGCGGGGGCACAGATACGCAGTATTTT. Protein product: CASSIGGTSGGTDTQYF. The rearrangement joins TRBV19 to TRBJ2-3, with 13 bases that match TRBD2. V lost 1 base and J lost 1; bases outside the gene matches: 2. The CDR3 is 17 residues long. Germline V CDR1 and CDR2: LNHDA, SQIVND (reference sequence).

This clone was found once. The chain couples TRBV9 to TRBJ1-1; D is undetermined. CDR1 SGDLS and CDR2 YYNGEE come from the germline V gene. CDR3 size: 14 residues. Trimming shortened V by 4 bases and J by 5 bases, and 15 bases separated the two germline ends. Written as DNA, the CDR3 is TGTGCCAGCAGCCCTGGAGGGAGTTCTACTGAAGCTTTCTTT. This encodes CASSPGGSSTEAFF.

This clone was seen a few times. This CDR3 reads CASSKQGPQGTEAFF. The CDR3 DNA follows: TGTGCCAGCAGTAAACAGGGGCCGCAGGGGACTGAAGCTTTCTTT. This sequence joins TRBV6-5 and TRBJ1-1; 7 bases map to TRBD1. With 5 bases clipped from V and 5 bases from J, the junction kept 11 bases outside the gene matches. Germline lookup yields CDR1 MNHEY and CDR2 SVGAGI. The CDR3 spans 15 residues.

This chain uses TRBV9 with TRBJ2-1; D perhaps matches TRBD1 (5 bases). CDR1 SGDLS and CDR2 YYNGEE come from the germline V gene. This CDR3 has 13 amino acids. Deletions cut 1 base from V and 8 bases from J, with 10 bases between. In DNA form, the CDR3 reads TGTGCCAGCAGCGTACAGGGTTGGGATGAGCAGTTCTTC. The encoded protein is CASSVQGWDEQFF.

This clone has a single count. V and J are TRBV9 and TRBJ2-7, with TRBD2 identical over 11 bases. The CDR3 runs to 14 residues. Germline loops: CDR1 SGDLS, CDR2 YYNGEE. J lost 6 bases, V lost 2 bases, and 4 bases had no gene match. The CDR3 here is CASSVTSGNTEQYF. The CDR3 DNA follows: TGTGCCAGCAGCGTGACTAGCGGGAATACCGAGCAGTACTTC.

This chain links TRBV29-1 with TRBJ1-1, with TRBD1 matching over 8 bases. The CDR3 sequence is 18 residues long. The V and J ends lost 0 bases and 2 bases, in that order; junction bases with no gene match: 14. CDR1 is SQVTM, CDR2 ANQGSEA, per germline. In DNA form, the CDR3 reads TGCAGCGTTGAAGATTCCTATGCAGGGGGCGCAAAAAACACTGAAGCTTTCTTT. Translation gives CSVEDSYAGGAKNTEAFF.

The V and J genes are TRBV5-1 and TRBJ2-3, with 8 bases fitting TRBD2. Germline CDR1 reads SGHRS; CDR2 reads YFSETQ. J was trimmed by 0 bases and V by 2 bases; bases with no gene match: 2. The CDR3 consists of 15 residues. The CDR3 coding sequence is TGCGCCAGCAGCTTTAGCGGGACAAGCACAGATACGCAGTATTTT. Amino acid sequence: CASSFSGTSTDTQYF. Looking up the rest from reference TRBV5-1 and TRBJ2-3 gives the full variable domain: KAGVTQTPRYLIKTRGQQVTLSCSPISGHRSVSWYQQTPGQGLQFLFEYFSETQRNKGNFPGRFSGRQFSNSRSEMNVSTLELGDSALYLCASSFSGTSTDTQYFGPGTRLTVL.

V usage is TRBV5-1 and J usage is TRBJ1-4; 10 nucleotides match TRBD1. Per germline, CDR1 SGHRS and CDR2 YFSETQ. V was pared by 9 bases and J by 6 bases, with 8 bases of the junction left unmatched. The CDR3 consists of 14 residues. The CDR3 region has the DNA TGCGCCACTTCGACTGGGACAGGGGATGAAAAACTGTTTTTT. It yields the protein CATSTGTGDEKLFF.

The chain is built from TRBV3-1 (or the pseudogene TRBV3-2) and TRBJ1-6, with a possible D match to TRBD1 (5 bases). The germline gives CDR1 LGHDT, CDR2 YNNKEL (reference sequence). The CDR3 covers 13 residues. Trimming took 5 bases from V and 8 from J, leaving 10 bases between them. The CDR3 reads CASSIGGDSPLHF. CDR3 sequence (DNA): TGTGCCAGCAGCATTGGGGGGGATTCACCCCTCCACTTT.

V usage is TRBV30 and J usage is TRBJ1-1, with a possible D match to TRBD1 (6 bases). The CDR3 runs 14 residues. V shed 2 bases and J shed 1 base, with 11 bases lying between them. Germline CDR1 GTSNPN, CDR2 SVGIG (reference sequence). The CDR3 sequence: CAWSPGHPNTEAFF. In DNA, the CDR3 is TGTGCCTGGAGTCCGGGACACCCGAACACTGAAGCTTTCTTT.

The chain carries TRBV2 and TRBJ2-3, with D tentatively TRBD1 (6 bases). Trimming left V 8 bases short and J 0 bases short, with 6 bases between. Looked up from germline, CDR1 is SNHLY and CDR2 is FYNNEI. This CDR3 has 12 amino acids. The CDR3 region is CASGGSTDTQYF. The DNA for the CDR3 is TGTGCCAGCGGGGGCAGCACAGATACGCAGTATTTT.

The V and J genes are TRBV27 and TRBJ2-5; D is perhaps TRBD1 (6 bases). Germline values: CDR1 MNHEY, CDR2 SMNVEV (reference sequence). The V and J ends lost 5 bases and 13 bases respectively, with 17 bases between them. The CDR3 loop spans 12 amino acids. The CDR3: CASSPRTGTVYF. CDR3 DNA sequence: TGTGCCAGCAGTCCCCGAACAGGGACGGTGTACTTC.

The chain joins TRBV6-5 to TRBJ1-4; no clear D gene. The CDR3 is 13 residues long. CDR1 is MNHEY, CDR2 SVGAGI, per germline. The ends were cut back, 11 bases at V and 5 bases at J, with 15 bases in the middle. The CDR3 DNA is TGTGCCGTGCACCCCGGGATGAATGAAAAACTGTTTTTT. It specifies CAVHPGMNEKLFF.

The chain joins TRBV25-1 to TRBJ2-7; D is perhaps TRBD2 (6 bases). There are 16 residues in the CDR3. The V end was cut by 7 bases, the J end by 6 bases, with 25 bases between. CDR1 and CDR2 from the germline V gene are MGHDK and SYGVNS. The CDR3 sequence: CASTSDGGVGWAEQYF. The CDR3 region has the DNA TGTGCCAGCACCTCCGACGGAGGGGTCGGCTGGGCCGAGCAGTACTTC.

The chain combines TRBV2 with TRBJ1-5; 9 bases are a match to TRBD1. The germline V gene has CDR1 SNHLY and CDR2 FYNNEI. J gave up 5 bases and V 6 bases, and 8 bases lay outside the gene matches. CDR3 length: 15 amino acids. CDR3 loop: CASRRPGQGHQPQHF. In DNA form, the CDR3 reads TGTGCCAGCAGGAGGCCGGGACAGGGACATCAGCCCCAGCATTTT.

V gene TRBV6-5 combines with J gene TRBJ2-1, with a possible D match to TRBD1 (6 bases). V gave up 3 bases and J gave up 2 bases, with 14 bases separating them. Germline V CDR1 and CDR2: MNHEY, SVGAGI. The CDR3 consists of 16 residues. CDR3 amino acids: CASSYRRDITYNEQFF. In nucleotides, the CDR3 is TGTGCCAGCAGTTATCGCCGGGACATTACCTACAATGAGCAGTTCTTC.

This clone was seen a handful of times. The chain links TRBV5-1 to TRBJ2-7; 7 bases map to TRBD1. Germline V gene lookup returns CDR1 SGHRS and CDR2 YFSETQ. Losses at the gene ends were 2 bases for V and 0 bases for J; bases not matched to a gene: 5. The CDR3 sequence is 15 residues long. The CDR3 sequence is CASSFLQGPSYEQYF. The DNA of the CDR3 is TGCGCCAGCAGCTTCTTACAGGGGCCCTCCTACGAGCAGTACTTC.